The rows below give T cell receptor beta chains drawn from one sample of a study of response to subunit inactivated influenza vaccine. Using its own MiXCR run on the RT-PCR reads, TCRdb lists one record per CDR3 protein. The table shows roughly 700,000 distinct CDR3 sequences, with about 15% occurring only once. The sample here was PBMCs from blood, taken roughly 12 days after vaccination. The receptors here all came from a man aged 45 to 65 who received an inactivated influenza vaccine. The CDR3 runs from the conserved cysteine through the conserved F or W. D genes are given only for firm matches. A row's size may be missing; if present it is once, few, many or a size class.

.,TRBD2,TRBJ2-7,TRBV20-1,TGCAGTGCTAGATACACCGGGACTAGCGCTCACGAGCAGTACTTC,CSARYTGTSAHEQYF
few,TRBD2,TRBJ2-5,TRBV4-1,TGCGCCAGCAGCCAAGATGCAAGCGGGAAGTACTTC,CASSQDASGKYF
.,.,TRBJ2-7,TRBV15,TGTGCCACCAGCAGAGATCTGGCAACCTCCTACGAGCAGTACTTC,CATSRDLATSYEQYF
many,TRBD1,TRBJ1-2,TRBV6-5,TGTGCCAGCGTTCCCGGGACAGGGCTTTTTGGGGGCTACACCTTC,CASVPGTGLFGGYTF
.,.,TRBJ2-7,TRBV5-1,TGCGCCAGCAGCCCTGGATCCAGGGGGGACGAGCAGTACTTC,CASSPGSRGDEQYF
.,TRBD2,TRBJ2-7,TRBV12-3/TRBV12-4,TGTGCCAGCAGTTCCACCCGGACTAGCGGGGCCTACGAGCAGTACTTC,CASSSTRTSGAYEQYF
few,.,TRBJ2-1,TRBV20-1,TGCAGTGCTACGCAAGGGGCCTATGAGCAGTTCTTC,CSATQGAYEQFF
.,.,TRBJ2-7,TRBV12-3/TRBV12-4,TGTGCCAGCAGTTTACAGCTAGGAATCGAGCAGTACTTC,CASSLQLGIEQYF
few,TRBD1,TRBJ1-1,TRBV28,TGTGCCAGCAGCCTAAGCCCGGGACAGGTGAACACTGAAGCTTTCTTT,CASSLSPGQVNTEAFF
few,TRBD2,TRBJ2-7,TRBV20-1,TGCAGTGCTAGGTGGGGACTAGCGGGGACCAGCTCCTACGAGCAGTACTTC,CSARWGLAGTSSYEQYF
.,TRBD2,TRBJ2-7,TRBV6-2/TRBV6-3,TGTGCCAGCAGTTGGCCCGGGGCTAGCGGTCGCTACGAGCAGTACTTC,CASSWPGASGRYEQYF
.,.,TRBJ2-3,TRBV7-6,TGTGCCAGCAGCTCAGACTCTCCCTTAAGCACAGATACGCAGTATTTT,CASSSDSPLSTDTQYF